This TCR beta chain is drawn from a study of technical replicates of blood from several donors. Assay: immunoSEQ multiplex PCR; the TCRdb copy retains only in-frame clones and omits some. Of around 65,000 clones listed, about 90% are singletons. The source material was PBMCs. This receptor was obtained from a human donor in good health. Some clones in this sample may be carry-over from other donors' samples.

The CDR3 protein is CASSRSSGTAYEQYF. The CDR3 DNA is TGTGCCAGCAGCCGAAGCTCCGGGACAGCCTACGAGCAGTACTTC. This rearrangement joins TRBV11-2 to TRBJ2-7; 7 nucleotides agree with TRBD1. The CDR3 has 15 amino acids. The V gene end was trimmed by 5 bases and the J gene end by 2 bases; junction bases not matched to a gene: 9. Germline loops: CDR1 SGHAT, CDR2 FQNNGV.